This T cell receptor (beta chain) was captured in a study of blood T cell repertoires in COVID-19. Study-wide context: Italy, Spain and the United States were the sources of the convalescent and acute COVID-19 samples. T cells, B-cell-depleted T cells, or PBMCs provided the cDNA or gDNA that served as material.

Methods used by the authors: Researchers report that nucleated cell counts were estimated from reference gene primer amplification. Clones were sequenced by immunoSEQ multiplex PCR, and TCRdb holds only the in-frame ones, with some missing. V and J calls and clone size are those listed in that table; D and trimming were worked out from the DNA. The sample comprises 120,000 or so clones, roughly 84% of which are singletons, and roughly an eighth rests with the top ten. The CDR3 totals 13 residues. V lost 2 bases and J lost 4, with 8 bases in between. This receptor was taken from a woman aged 25 to 39 who had recovered from COVID-19. The source material was peripheral blood. The chain has TRBV12-3 or TRBV12-4 and TRBJ1-1; D call uncertain. The CDR3 DNA sequence: TGTGCCAGCAGTTTAAATAGCGGCACTGAAGCTTTCTTT. As protein: CASSLNSGTEAFF.